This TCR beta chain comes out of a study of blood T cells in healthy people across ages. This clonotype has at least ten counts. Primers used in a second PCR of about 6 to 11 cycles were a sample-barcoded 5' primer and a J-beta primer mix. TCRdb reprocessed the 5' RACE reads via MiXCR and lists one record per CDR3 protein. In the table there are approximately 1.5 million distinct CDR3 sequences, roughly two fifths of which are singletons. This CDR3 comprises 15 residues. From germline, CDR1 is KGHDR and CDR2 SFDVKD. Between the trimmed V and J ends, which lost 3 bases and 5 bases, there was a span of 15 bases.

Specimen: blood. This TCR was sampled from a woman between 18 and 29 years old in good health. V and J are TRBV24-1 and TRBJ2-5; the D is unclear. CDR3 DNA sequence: TGTGCCACCAGTGATCCTGGACGGGCCCAGGAGACCCAGTACTTC. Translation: CATSDPGRAQETQYF.